What follows describes a single T cell receptor beta chain. The CDR3 spans 18 residues. The V gene's germline CDR1 is WSHSY and CDR2 SAAADI. Trimming removed 0 bases from V and 4 bases from J; junction bases left unmatched: 10. The record originates from a study of regulatory T cells in long-lasting Graves disease. Researchers made TCR beta libraries by using iRepertoire HTBI primers and running Arm-PCR on CDR3 regions. TCRdb re-called the multiplex PCR reads through MiXCR, storing one row per CDR3 protein. Of about 530,000 distinct CDR3 sequences in the sample, about 16% were seen once. Time point denoted: newly diagnosed GD, antithyroid drugs for less than 3 months. Researchers made the TCR library from RNA that was extracted from PBMCs. These same data were also listed under a study on T cells in Graves' hyperthyroidism and ophthalmopathy. According to that study: Exclusion criteria comprised uncontrolled infection, other autoimmune disease, pregnancy or lactation. The authors' 13 V-J model separated ophthalmopathy from stable hyperthyroidism.

This rearrangement joins TRBV10-2 to TRBJ1-3, with TRBD1 identical over 9 bases. The receptor was isolated from a woman aged 40 to 65 with Graves disease. The sample consisted of peripheral blood mononuclear cells (PBMCs), taken at new diagnosis, from a patient treated with antithyroid drugs. CDR3 nucleotide sequence: TGCGCCAGCAGTGAGTCACAGGGGGCAAAGATCGTCGGAAACACCATATATTTT. Encoded protein: CASSESQGAKIVGNTIYF.